Listed below are T cell receptor beta chains from one sample, sequenced in a study of T cells after yellow fever vaccination. TCRdb reanalysed the 5' RACE reads using MiXCR and keeps one entry per CDR3 protein. Of nearly 300,000 distinct CDR3 sequences listed, roughly 9% are singletons. Sequenced material: CD4+ T cells sorted from PBMCs, taken 5 days after the yellow fever booster vaccination. All receptors come from a man between 18 and 35 years old who received the YFV17D yellow fever vaccine. CDR3s include the opening cysteine and the closing phenylalanine or tryptophan. Fields, in order: V gene, clone size, J gene, D gene, CDR3 DNA, CDR3 protein. D genes are given only for firm matches. Clone size appears in some rows only: once, few, many, or a class for an expanded clone.

V: TRBV4-3; size: few; J: TRBJ1-2; D: NA; DNA: TGCGCCAGCAGCCAAGATCTGTCTAACCTGGGGGGCTACACCTTC; CDR3: CASSQDLSNLGGYTF
V: TRBV5-1; size: few; J: TRBJ1-1; D: NA; DNA: TGCGCCAGCAGCGTGGACCCAGAGACTGAAGCTTTCTTT; CDR3: CASSVDPETEAFF
V: TRBV20-1; size: few; J: TRBJ1-2; D: NA; DNA: TGCAGTGCCCCCCGGTCGGACACGTATGGCTACACCTTC; CDR3: CSAPRSDTYGYTF
V: TRBV14; size: few; J: TRBJ1-6; D: NA; DNA: TGTGCCAGCAGCCGTTTAGGATCACCCCTCCACTTT; CDR3: CASSRLGSPLHF
V: TRBV9; size: few; J: TRBJ2-4; D: NA; DNA: TGTGCCAGCAGCGTAGGGCAGCAAAACATTCAGTACTTC; CDR3: CASSVGQQNIQYF
V: TRBV5-1; size: NA; J: TRBJ2-3; D: TRBD2; DNA: TGCGCCAGCAAGCGGGGGAGTTCTGAAGATACGCAGTATTTT; CDR3: CASKRGSSEDTQYF
V: TRBV20-1; size: many; J: TRBJ2-2; D: TRBD2; DNA: TGCAGTGCTAGAGATGGGGGGGTTGTCACCGGGGAGCTGTTTTTT; CDR3: CSARDGGVVTGELFF
V: TRBV7-2; size: NA; J: TRBJ2-7; D: TRBD1; DNA: TGTGCCAGCAGCTTAGCTCCGACAGGGGTCCTACGCGACGAGCAGTACTTC; CDR3: CASSLAPTGVLRDEQYF
V: TRBV5-6; size: few; J: TRBJ2-3; D: TRBD2; DNA: TGTGCCAGCGGACTCCGAGCGGGAAGCACAGATACGCAGTATTTT; CDR3: CASGLRAGSTDTQYF
V: TRBV27; size: NA; J: TRBJ2-1; D: TRBD2; DNA: TGTGCCAGCAGTCCCGCCCCTAGCGGCATTTTCAATGAGCAGTTCTTC; CDR3: CASSPAPSGIFNEQFF
V: TRBV7-2; size: many; J: TRBJ1-2; D: NA; DNA: TGTGCCAGCAGCTTCCCGGGAAGCTATGGCTACACCTTC; CDR3: CASSFPGSYGYTF
V: TRBV12-3/TRBV12-4; size: few; J: TRBJ1-1; D: NA; DNA: TGTGCCAGCAGTCGAATAATGCTGAACACTGAAGCTTTCTTT; CDR3: CASSRIMLNTEAFF
V: TRBV5-1; size: many; J: TRBJ1-2; D: TRBD1; DNA: TGCGCCAGCAGCTTGGCCGGGACAGACTATGGCTACACCTTC; CDR3: CASSLAGTDYGYTF
V: TRBV30; size: NA; J: TRBJ2-1; D: NA; DNA: TGTGCCTGGAGGGCACCCTACAATGAGCAGTTCTTC; CDR3: CAWRAPYNEQFF
V: TRBV5-1; size: few; J: TRBJ2-5; D: TRBD2; DNA: TGCGCCAGCAGCTTGGCCGGGGCTAGCGGAGAAGAGACCCAGTACTTC; CDR3: CASSLAGASGEETQYF
V: TRBV6-5; size: many; J: TRBJ2-3; D: TRBD2; DNA: TGTGCCAGCAGTTACTTGGGACTAGGGGGAGATACGCAGTATTTT; CDR3: CASSYLGLGGDTQYF
V: TRBV27; size: few; J: TRBJ2-7; D: NA; DNA: TGTGCCAGCAGATCCTACGGGGCATTTTACGAGCAGTACTTC; CDR3: CASRSYGAFYEQYF
V: TRBV27; size: NA; J: TRBJ2-1; D: TRBD2; DNA: TGTGCCAGCAGGCCTACCGGGACTAGCGGATACAATGAGCAGTTCTTC; CDR3: CASRPTGTSGYNEQFF
V: TRBV30; size: NA; J: TRBJ2-1; D: TRBD1; DNA: TGTGCCTGGACCCGGGACAGGGCATGGGCTGAGCAGTTCTTC; CDR3: CAWTRDRAWAEQFF
V: TRBV3-1; size: few; J: TRBJ2-2; D: NA; DNA: TGTGCCAGCCACCTAAAGAGCACCGGGGAGCTGTTTTTT; CDR3: CASHLKSTGELFF
V: TRBV7-9; size: many; J: TRBJ1-6; D: NA; DNA: TGTGCCAGCAGCCCAAGCCTAGGGGGTTCACCCCTCCACTTT; CDR3: CASSPSLGGSPLHF
V: TRBV29-1; size: few; J: TRBJ1-2; D: NA; DNA: TGCAGCGTTAAACGGGACACCCGGAACTATGGCTACACCTTC; CDR3: CSVKRDTRNYGYTF
V: TRBV28; size: NA; J: TRBJ1-6; D: TRBD1; DNA: TGTGCCAGCAGTTCCGGTGGACAGGGTGGTTCACCCCTCCACTTT; CDR3: CASSSGGQGGSPLHF
V: TRBV12-3/TRBV12-4; size: many; J: TRBJ1-5; D: NA; DNA: TGTGCCAGCAGTCGGTTGGGGGAACAGCCCCAGCATTTT; CDR3: CASSRLGEQPQHF
V: TRBV27; size: NA; J: TRBJ1-1; D: NA; DNA: TGTGCCAGCACTCTGAGGGGAGGTTCTCCGGCTTTCTTT; CDR3: CASTLRGGSPAFF
V: TRBV18; size: NA; J: TRBJ2-1; D: NA; DNA: TGTGCCAGCTCACCACCGACAGGTAACAACAATGAGCAGTTCTTC; CDR3: CASSPPTGNNNEQFF
V: TRBV5-1; size: few; J: TRBJ2-3; D: NA; DNA: TGCGCCAGCAGCTCCGGGGGCCCTGGAACCACAGATACGCAGTATTTT; CDR3: CASSSGGPGTTDTQYF
V: TRBV6-6; size: few; J: TRBJ1-3; D: NA; DNA: TGTGCCAGCACCGACCCCGGCCAGGGGAACACCATATATTTT; CDR3: CASTDPGQGNTIYF
V: TRBV12-3/TRBV12-4; size: NA; J: TRBJ2-4; D: NA; DNA: TGTGCCAGCAGTCCCCCCGGGGCCAAAAACATTCAGTACTTC; CDR3: CASSPPGAKNIQYF
V: TRBV5-1; size: few; J: TRBJ2-1; D: NA; DNA: TGCGCCAGCAGCTTGGATCCGGGGAGCTCCTACAATGAGCAGTTCTTC; CDR3: CASSLDPGSSYNEQFF
V: TRBV5-1; size: NA; J: TRBJ1-6; D: NA; DNA: TGCGCCAGCAGCTTGGATTTGTGGAATTCACCCCTCCACTTT; CDR3: CASSLDLWNSPLHF
V: TRBV4-3; size: NA; J: TRBJ1-4; D: NA; DNA: TGCGCCAGCAGCCAAGCAGGGGCTGAAAAACTGTTTTTT; CDR3: CASSQAGAEKLFF